This T cell receptor beta chain was captured by sequencing in a study of blood T cells in healthy people across ages. A second about 6 to 12 cycle PCR used barcoded and J-beta primers. From the 5' RACE reads, TCRdb called clonotypes with MiXCR, one entry per CDR3 protein. Among roughly 650,000 distinct CDR3 sequences, roughly 32% were seen once, and the ten largest hold 15% to 19%. The CDR3 runs 17 residues. CDR1 and CDR2 from the germline V gene are DFQATT and SNEGSKA (reference sequence). Germline trimming cut 6 bases from V and 4 bases from J; bases unmatched to any gene: 12. This clonotype was counted at least ten times.

The J gene is TRBJ2-3, the V gene TRBV20-1, with 14 bases lining up with TRBD2. The sequenced sample consisted of blood. This TCR derives from a woman of 80 years or more in good health. As DNA, the CDR3 is TGCAGTGCCCTGGGACTAGCGGGGGTCAGGGTCTCAGATACGCAGTATTTT. Translated, it gives CSALGLAGVRVSDTQYF.